A single sample gave rise to the 20 T cell receptor beta chains below, sequenced in a study of control samples from healthy donors and cancer patients. The protocol was immunoSEQ multiplex PCR, while the TCRdb copy is restricted to in-frame clones and leaves out a portion. This sample has more than 95,000 clones; under 90% occur once, and the top ten carry about 13%. The source material was blood. Receptors originate from a woman between 50 and 59 years old in good health.

This chain links TRBV4-1 with TRBJ2-7; no firm D call. The CDR3 contains 14 residues. CDR1 and CDR2 (germline): MGHRA, YSYEKL. Trimming took 0 bases from V and 6 from J, leaving 12 bases between them. Here the CDR3 reads CASSQDIASGEQYF. As DNA, the CDR3 is TGCGCCAGCAGCCAAGATATAGCCTCTGGCGAGCAGTACTTC.

This chain connects TRBV7-6 to TRBJ1-3, with 7 positions matching TRBD1. The CDR3 spans 16 residues. Trimming removed 2 bases from V and 4 bases from J; junction bases left unmatched: 8. Per the germline V gene, CDR1 is SGHVS and CDR2 is FNYEAQ. For the CDR3, the DNA is TGTGCCAGCAGCTTACGCCCGCGACAGGGAGGAAACACCATATATTTT. It specifies CASSLRPRQGGNTIYF.

The chain uses TRBV19 and TRBJ2-3, with unresolved D. The CDR3 covers 13 residues. Germline CDR1 and CDR2: LNHDA and SQIVND (reference sequence). Trimming removed 3 bases at V and 5 bases at J, with 9 bases between. The CDR3 spells CASSIMDGDTQYF. The CDR3 coding sequence is TGTGCCAGTAGTATCATGGATGGAGATACGCAGTATTTT.

V and J are TRBV4-3 and TRBJ1-6; unclear D gene. This CDR3 has 14 residues. Germline V gives CDR1 LGHNA, CDR2 YSLEER. V was clipped by 0 bases and J by 5 bases, with 5 bases between them. The CDR3 DNA reads TGCGCCAGCAGCCAAGATGACAATAATTCACCCCTCCACTTT. Translating it yields CASSQDDNNSPLHF.

This chain joins TRBV4-2 and TRBJ2-2; TRBD2 aligns across 12 bases. Germline CDR1 is LGHNA and CDR2 is YNFKEQ. The CDR3 is made up of 18 amino acids. Trimming removed 4 bases from V and 0 bases from J; junction bases left unmatched: 6. CDR3 amino acids: CASSPGLAGSSNTGELFF. The CDR3 nucleotides are TGTGCCAGCAGCCCTGGACTAGCGGGGAGTTCGAACACCGGGGAGCTGTTTTTT.

V gene TRBV2 combines with J gene TRBJ2-3; D call uncertain. V lost 6 bases to trimming and J lost 0 bases, with 13 bases between them. CDR3 length: 15 amino acids. Germline V lookup: CDR1 SNHLY, CDR2 FYNNEI. CDR3: CASRTLGISTDTQYF. The CDR3 region has the DNA TGTGCCAGCAGAACCCTAGGGATTAGCACAGATACGCAGTATTTT.

The V and J genes are TRBV6-5 and TRBJ2-7; no clear D. Germline loops: CDR1 MNHEY, CDR2 SVGAGI. The CDR3 is 12 residues long. V dropped 0 bases and J dropped 6 bases, with 6 bases sitting between them. CDR3 in amino acids: CASSYSSGEQYF. Here the CDR3 DNA reads TGTGCCAGCAGTTACTCGAGTGGCGAGCAGTACTTC.

The sample holds a few counts of this clone. The rearrangement joins TRBV5-1 to TRBJ2-2; tentative D call: TRBD2 (5 bases). Trimming removed 1 base from V and 5 bases from J, with 12 bases in between. Germline values: CDR1 SGHRS, CDR2 YFSETQ. This CDR3 has 15 amino acids. CDR3 sequence: CASSLSGRSTGELFF. The CDR3 DNA follows: TGCGCCAGCAGCTTGTCGGGGAGATCGACCGGGGAGCTGTTTTTT.

This clone has a single count. The gene calls are TRBV9 and TRBJ2-3; D uncertain. V gave up 7 bases and J gave up 12 bases, with 12 bases separating them. From germline, CDR1 is SGDLS and CDR2 YYNGEE. This CDR3 is 10 amino acids long. The CDR3 region is CASPSKHQYF. DNA for the CDR3: TGTGCCAGCCCATCGAAACATCAGTATTTT.

The chain joins TRBV4-2 to TRBJ2-7, with D perhaps matching TRBD1 or TRBD2 (5 bases each). The germline CDR1 and CDR2 sequences are LGHNA and YNFKEQ. The CDR3 is made up of 14 amino acids. Deletions cut 0 bases from V and 7 bases from J, with 13 bases between. CDR3 residues: CASSQDLGVGEQYF. Written as DNA, the CDR3 is TGTGCCAGCAGCCAAGATCTGGGGGTGGGGGAGCAGTACTTC.

This sequence joins TRBV6-6 and TRBJ1-1; the match to TRBD1 covers 7 bases. Per the germline V gene, CDR1 is MNHNY and CDR2 is SVGAGI (reference sequence). There are 15 residues in the CDR3. V dropped 4 bases and J dropped 1; count of bases not matched to a gene: 6. DNA for the CDR3: TGTGCCAGCAGTTGGGACAGCCGTCAGAACACTGAAGCTTTCTTT. Translation: CASSWDSRQNTEAFF.

This clone was counted a few times. The chain couples TRBV5-5 to TRBJ2-1; 9 positions match TRBD1. This CDR3 has 18 amino acids. Trimming took 6 bases from V and 5 from J; bases not matched to a gene: 18. CDR1 and CDR2 (germline): SGHKS, YYEKEE (reference sequence). The CDR3 spells CASTPLYRDRVVHNEQFF. The CDR3 coding sequence is TGTGCCAGCACCCCACTGTACCGGGACAGGGTGGTCCACAATGAGCAGTTCTTC.

CDR3 nucleotide sequence: TGTGCCAGCAGCTTAAAGCTAGCGGGGGGGTTAACAGATACGCAGTATTTT. This translates into CASSLKLAGGLTDTQYF. V is TRBV7-2 and J is TRBJ2-3; 12 nucleotides align to TRBD2. V trimming: 2 bases; J trimming: 3 bases; junction bases outside the gene matches: 6. The CDR3 consists of 17 residues. Germline V gives CDR1 SGHTA, CDR2 FQGNSA.

The CDR3 DNA reads as TGTGCCACTGGGACAGAGAACACCGGGGAGCTGTTTTTT. This sequence encodes CATGTENTGELFF. This sequence joins TRBV24-1 and TRBJ2-2; 7 positions match TRBD1. Per the germline V gene, CDR1 is KGHDR and CDR2 is SFDVKD. The CDR3 runs 13 residues. V trimming: 10 bases; J trimming: 1 base; junction bases outside the gene matches: 2.

Points on this clone: Other DNA sequences in this sample translate to the same CDR3. This chain joins TRBV24-1 and TRBJ2-3, with 14 bases aligning to TRBD2. The CDR3 loop spans 15 amino acids. V trimming: 9 bases; J trimming: 8 bases; junction bases outside the gene matches: 9. Germline loops: CDR1 KGHDR, CDR2 SFDVKD. CDR3 sequence: CATSTSGRGHGTQYF. The DNA of the CDR3 is TGTGCCACCTCGACTAGCGGGAGGGGACACGGTACGCAGTATTTT.

As DNA, the CDR3 is TGTGCCAGCGGCCTACTTCTCAAAAAACTGTTTTTT. Encoded protein: CASGLLLKKLFF. The chain uses TRBV2 and TRBJ1-4; D is unresolved. The CDR3 covers 12 residues. Germline V gene sequence: CDR1 SNHLY, CDR2 FYNNEI. With 8 bases removed from V and 9 bases from J, the gap between germline ends came to 13 bases. Combining the CDR3 with reference TRBV2 and TRBJ1-4 gives the whole variable domain EPEVTQTPSHQVTQMGQEVILRCVPISNHLYFYWYRQILGQKVEFLVSFYNNEISEKSEIFDDQFSVERPDGSNFTLKIRSTKLEDSAMYFCASGLLLKKLFFGSGTQLSVL.

This clone turned up a few times. J is TRBJ2-7 and V is TRBV5-6, with TRBD1 matching over 8 bases. J was trimmed by 4 bases and V by 3 bases; bases with no gene match: 6. This CDR3 is 14 amino acids long. Germline V lookup: CDR1 SGHDT, CDR2 YYEEEE. CDR3 DNA sequence: TGTGCCAGCAGCTACCCGGGACAGGATTACGAGCAGTACTTC. This translates into CASSYPGQDYEQYF.

This chain links TRBV5-6 with TRBJ2-7, with 13 bases lining up with TRBD2. The germline V gene has CDR1 SGHDT and CDR2 YYEEEE. The CDR3 spans 17 residues. Unmatched junction bases numbered 9, after V lost 4 bases and J lost 2 bases. CDR3 region: CASSVTPGLAGTYEQYF. CDR3 DNA: TGTGCCAGCAGCGTAACGCCGGGACTAGCGGGAACCTACGAGCAGTACTTC.

CDR3 sequence: CASSLAGDADTQYF. In DNA form, the CDR3 reads TGTGCCAGCAGCTTAGCTGGCGACGCAGATACGCAGTATTTT. The chain links TRBV7-8 to TRBJ2-3; no definite D call. Germline loops: CDR1 SGHVS, CDR2 FQNEAQ. V shed 0 bases and J shed 4 bases, with 8 bases lying between them. The CDR3 is 14 amino acids.

The J gene is TRBJ2-7, the V gene TRBV9; possible D gene TRBD1, 6 bases. The CDR3 runs to 15 residues. V was cut by 0 bases and J by 2 bases, with 12 bases left in between. Germline lookup yields CDR1 SGDLS and CDR2 YYNGEE. CDR3 in amino acids: CASSVGQVLPYEQYF. The CDR3 nucleotides are TGTGCCAGCAGCGTAGGACAGGTTCTTCCCTACGAGCAGTACTTC.